The text below deals with one T cell receptor beta chain. Its antigen remains unknown. These data are taken from a study of radiotherapy plus CTLA-4 blockade in lung cancer. Study context: For about 19% of patients, objective responses occurred, and about 33% had disease control. General observations from the study: TCR clones from tumors expanded in blood after radiotherapy plus ipilimumab.

CDR3 length: 17 residues. Germline V CDR1 and CDR2: SEHNR, FQNEAQ (reference sequence). Trimming removed 4 bases at V and 2 bases at J, with 19 bases between. The assay was immunoSEQ multiplex PCR, and TCRdb's table has in-frame clones only and misses some. The repertoire has tens of thousands of clones, about four fifths of them found once; the top ten carry 8.5%. The clonotype originates from a human donor with non-small cell lung cancer who had a complete response to radiotherapy plus ipilimumab. This chain joins TRBV7-9 and TRBJ2-3, with D perhaps TRBD1 (6 bases). The source material was peripheral blood, sampled from a patient treated with radiotherapy plus ipilimumab. CDR3: CASSSGRTVRDTDTQYF. CDR3 nucleotide sequence: TGTGCCAGCAGCTCCGGAAGGACAGTACGGGACACAGATACGCAGTATTTT.